This T cell receptor beta chain was captured by sequencing in a study of T cell changes during pregnancy in multiple sclerosis. The method was immunoSEQ multiplex PCR; TCRdb's version includes in-frame clones alone and lacks a portion of them. The sample shows approximately 100,000 clones, around 90% of them seen only once. The J segment lost 2 bases and the V segment lost 5 bases, leaving 4 bases of the junction unmatched. The CDR3 totals 14 residues. The germline V gene encodes CDR1 SGHRS and CDR2 YFSETQ. The sequenced sample was peripheral blood, obtained in the second trimester of pregnancy. The sequence came from a female donor with multiple sclerosis, enrolled in a pregnancy study. This chain joins TRBV5-1 and TRBJ2-3, with 8 bases fitting TRBD1. CDR3: CASSRQGNTDTQYF. The CDR3 nucleotides are TGCGCCAGCAGTCGACAGGGGAACACAGATACGCAGTATTTT.